A selection of T cell receptor beta chains follows, all from one sample in a study of shared T cell receptors in the human thymus. Here immunoSEQ multiplex PCR was the method, and the copy in TCRdb shows in-frame clones only, minus some. The sample has 700,000 or so clones; over 75% are singletons. The same sample was also used in a study of human thymus T cells.

Sequenced sample: thymocytes. Source of these receptors: a girl younger than two with a congenital heart defect. The CDR3 runs from the conserved cysteine through the conserved F or W. The order of the fields is D gene, J gene, V gene, clone size, CDR3 DNA, CDR3 protein. D genes are given only for firm matches. The listing skips clone size in some rows; elsewhere it reads once, few, many or a size class.

NA	TRBJ2-2	TRBV15	NA	TGTGCCACCAGCAAGAAACCGGGACTTGGCACCGGGGAGCTGTTTTTT	CATSKKPGLGTGELFF
TRBD1	TRBJ2-5	TRBV5-1	NA	TGCGCCAGCAGCGCTTCCGGGACAGGGGTTTTGGAGACCCAGTACTTC	CASSASGTGVLETQYF
TRBD1	TRBJ2-3	TRBV9	few	TGTGCCAGCAGCCAGGGGGACAGAGACACAGATACGCAGTATTTT	CASSQGDRDTDTQYF
NA	TRBJ1-5	TRBV6-1	NA	TGTGCCAGCAGTGCGACAGGTAATCAGCCCCAGCATTTT	CASSATGNQPQHF
TRBD1	TRBJ2-7	TRBV4-1	NA	TGCGCCAGCAGCCAAGATCTTTACAGGGGGAACGAGCAGTACTTC	CASSQDLYRGNEQYF
NA	TRBJ2-7	TRBV15	NA	TGTGCCACCAGCACAGAACAGCAATCCTACGAGCAGTACTTC	CATSTEQQSYEQYF
NA	TRBJ2-2	TRBV7-8	NA	TGTGCCAGCAGCCCCTCTTGGAGGGAAAAAGGGAGAGAGAACACCGGGGAGCTGTTTTTT	CASSPSWREKGRENTGELFF
TRBD1	TRBJ2-5	TRBV7-8	NA	TGTGCCAGCAGCCCCGACAGGGCCCAAGAGACCCAGTACTTC	CASSPDRAQETQYF
TRBD1	TRBJ1-1	TRBV4-1	few	TGCGCCAGCAGCTCAAAACCAACCGGACAGGGGACGAACACTGAAGCTTTCTTT	CASSSKPTGQGTNTEAFF
NA	TRBJ1-5	TRBV11-2	once	TGTGCCAGCAGCTTAGATAGCACCTTCTATCAGCCCCAGCATTTT	CASSLDSTFYQPQHF
NA	TRBJ1-2	TRBV5-4	NA	TGTGCCAGCAGCATGCGGGATCTAGAAGGCTACACCTTC	CASSMRDLEGYTF
TRBD2	TRBJ2-5	TRBV27	NA	TGTGCCAGCAGTCCCCGGTCTAGCGGGGGGGCCTACCAAGAGACCCAGTACTTC	CASSPRSSGGAYQETQYF
NA	TRBJ2-1	TRBV7-2	NA	TGTGCCAGCAGCTTAACCCCCACAGGGCCCAATGAGCAGTTCTTC	CASSLTPTGPNEQFF
TRBD1	TRBJ2-1	TRBV2	NA	TGTGCCAGCAGGGGACAGATCAATGAGCAGTTCTTC	CASRGQINEQFF
TRBD1	TRBJ1-2	TRBV25-1	NA	TGTGCCAGCAGTGAAGCGGCAGGGGGGAAATCTAACTATGGCTACACCTTC	CASSEAAGGKSNYGYTF
NA	TRBJ2-1	TRBV14	few	TGTGCCAGCAGCCAAGCCGACAGAAACTTAACTTACAATGAGCAGTTCTTC	CASSQADRNLTYNEQFF
NA	TRBJ2-1	TRBV6-1	NA	TGTGCCAGCAGGGACTCAGACAATGAGCAGTTCTTC	CASRDSDNEQFF
NA	TRBJ2-3	TRBV11-2	NA	TGTGCCAGCAGCGTTCGTAGAAGCACAGATACGCAGTATTTT	CASSVRRSTDTQYF